Presented here are 30 T cell receptor beta chains from one specimen sequenced in a study of neurological immune-mediated disorders. MiXCR was run by TCRdb on the 5' RACE reads, yielding one entry per CDR3 protein. The sample lists more than 45,000 distinct CDR3 sequences, around 4.2% occurring once. What was sequenced was PBMCs. These receptors originate from a man between 45 and 60 years old with multiple sclerosis.

This clonotype showed up many times. V usage is TRBV20-1 and J usage is TRBJ2-2; the match to TRBD2 covers 11 bases. The CDR3 runs 18 residues. From germline, CDR1 is DFQATT and CDR2 SNEGSKA (reference sequence). The V gene end was trimmed by 4 bases and the J gene end by 0 bases; junction bases not matched to a gene: 10. DNA for the CDR3: TGCAGTGCTAAAAGGAGACTAGCGGGGTTCGCGAACACCGGGGAGCTGTTTTTT. Residues: CSAKRRLAGFANTGELFF.

The table lists this clonotype with many counts. The chain carries TRBV28 and TRBJ1-3, with D perhaps TRBD1 (5 bases). Germline V gives CDR1 MDHEN, CDR2 SYDVKM. The V end lost 6 bases, the J end lost 0 bases, and 18 bases lay between the germline ends. The CDR3 contains 17 residues. The CDR3 coding sequence is TGTGCCAGCAGCACGTGGGCAGGGCAAAACTCTGGAAACACCATATATTTT. This encodes CASSTWAGQNSGNTIYF.

This clonotype was seen at least ten times. The CDR3 DNA reads as TGCGCCAGCAGCTTAACTAGCGGGACGCACAATGAGCAGTTCTTC. Its protein product is CASSLTSGTHNEQFF. The chain carries TRBV5-1 and TRBJ2-1; 10 bases align to TRBD2. The CDR3 has 15 amino acids. V lost 2 bases to trimming and J lost 5 bases; unmatched junction nucleotides: 4. Germline V CDR1 and CDR2: SGHRS, YFSETQ.

This clonotype was counted at least ten times. V and J are TRBV12-3 or TRBV12-4 and TRBJ1-4; 8 positions agree with TRBD1. The CDR3 runs to 12 residues. Losses at the gene ends were 8 bases for V and 8 bases for J; bases not matched to a gene: 4. CDR3 nucleotide sequence: TGTGCCAGCCGACAGGGGAGAGAAAAACTGTTTTTT. Protein product: CASRQGREKLFF.

This clonotype was seen repeatedly, ten times or more. The chain links TRBV5-1 to TRBJ2-7; D might be TRBD1 (6 bases). Trimming left V 4 bases short and J 3 bases short, with 11 bases between. This CDR3 is 13 amino acids long. Germline CDR1 is SGHRS and CDR2 is YFSETQ. CDR3 sequence: CASSQGQLYEQYF. CDR3 DNA sequence: TGCGCCAGCAGCCAAGGACAGCTCTACGAGCAGTACTTC.

In this sample, this clonotype turned up many times. The missing conserved phenylalanine or tryptophan at the end of this CDR3 makes a read error likely. The DNA is omitted, as the CDR3 cannot be located on it reliably, and the CDR3 follows TCRdb's listing. The rearrangement uses TRBV20-1 and TRBJ2-7; the table's D call, TRBD1, has no DNA check behind it. The germline CDR1 and CDR2 sequences are DFQATT and SNEGSKA (reference sequence). The CDR3 length is 11 residues, termini included. The chain's CDR3 is CSARSGTGPPS.

The V and J genes are TRBV20-1 and TRBJ2-1; 7 positions match TRBD2. There are 13 residues in the CDR3. The ends lost 0 bases at V and 4 bases at J; junction bases unmatched: 0. Germline CDR1 DFQATT, CDR2 SNEGSKA (reference sequence). CDR3 sequence: CSAREREYNEQFF. The CDR3 DNA sequence: TGCAGTGCTAGAGAGCGGGAGTACAATGAGCAGTTCTTC.

This clonotype was detected a few times. The CDR3 DNA follows: TGTGCCAGCAGTTTAGATTTAATCGGGGAGACCCAGTACTTC. Protein product: CASSLDLIGETQYF. The gene calls are TRBV12-3 or TRBV12-4 and TRBJ2-5; no reliable D call. Trimming left V 1 base short and J 5 bases short, with 11 bases between. The CDR3 length is 14 residues.

This clonotype was observed many times. The V and J genes are TRBV5-1 and TRBJ2-1; TRBD2 is a possible D gene (5 bases). V was pared by 0 bases and J by 6 bases, with 13 bases between. Germline values: CDR1 SGHRS, CDR2 YFSETQ. The length of the CDR3 is 15 residues. The CDR3 spells CASSLGGSGLNEQFF. CDR3 DNA sequence: TGCGCCAGCAGCTTGGGTGGCAGCGGCCTCAATGAGCAGTTCTTC.

The sample holds a few counts of this clonotype. The rearrangement joins TRBV6-4 to TRBJ2-3; 12 nucleotides line up with TRBD2. The CDR3 contains 16 residues. V lost 5 bases, J lost 6 bases, and 9 bases stayed unmatched. Per the germline V gene, CDR1 is MRHNA and CDR2 is SNTAGT. The CDR3 reads CASSKRLAGAGDTQYF. CDR3 nucleotide sequence: TGTGCCAGCAGTAAACGACTAGCGGGGGCAGGGGATACGCAGTATTTT.

This clonotype was counted many times. The rearrangement uses TRBV5-1 and TRBJ2-4; D is uncertain. V lost 2 bases, J lost 6 bases, and 21 bases lay in between. CDR3 size: 17 residues. The germline gives CDR1 SGHRS, CDR2 YFSETQ. CDR3 protein: CASSFSLIQDRGNIQYF. The CDR3 bases are TGCGCCAGCAGCTTTTCCCTAATTCAGGACCGCGGAAACATTCAGTACTTC. Based on the CDR3 plus reference TRBV5-1 and TRBJ2-4, the full variable domain is KAGVTQTPRYLIKTRGQQVTLSCSPISGHRSVSWYQQTPGQGLQFLFEYFSETQRNKGNFPGRFSGRQFSNSRSEMNVSTLELGDSALYLCASSFSLIQDRGNIQYFGAGTRLSVL.

The sample holds many counts of this clonotype. The chain employs TRBV6-6 and TRBJ2-5; 9 bases are a match to TRBD2. Looked up from germline, CDR1 is MNHNY and CDR2 is SVGAGI (reference sequence). This CDR3 spans 16 amino acids. V was pared by 0 bases and J by 3 bases, with 5 bases of the junction left unmatched. CDR3 in amino acids: CASSYSAGGSEETQYF. The CDR3 coding sequence is TGTGCCAGCAGTTACTCTGCGGGAGGGTCAGAAGAGACCCAGTACTTC.

This clonotype was detected ten times or more. The V call is TRBV5-1, the J call TRBJ2-5, with 7 bases that match TRBD2. The V gene's germline CDR1 is SGHRS and CDR2 YFSETQ. CDR3 size: 15 residues. V lost 4 bases, J lost 3 bases, and 9 bases stayed unmatched. In DNA form, the CDR3 reads TGCGCCAGCAGCCCCCGGACTAGTCCCGAAGAGACCCAGTACTTC. This codes for CASSPRTSPEETQYF. Variable domain in full (rest from reference TRBV5-1 and TRBJ2-5): KAGVTQTPRYLIKTRGQQVTLSCSPISGHRSVSWYQQTPGQGLQFLFEYFSETQRNKGNFPGRFSGRQFSNSRSEMNVSTLELGDSALYLCASSPRTSPEETQYFGPGTRLLVL.

This clonotype came up many times. V and J are TRBV20-1 and TRBJ2-7; 9 bases align to TRBD1. The CDR3 spans 14 residues. Germline CDR1 DFQATT, CDR2 SNEGSKA (reference sequence). With V trimmed by 6 bases and J by 3 bases, 9 bases remained unmatched. CDR3 loop: CSARDRAAIYEQYF. CDR3 bases: TGCAGTGCGCGGGACAGGGCAGCAATCTACGAGCAGTACTTC.

This clonotype was seen repeatedly, ten times or more. V is TRBV5-1 and J is TRBJ1-4; tentatively, D is TRBD1 (6 bases). The germline CDR1 and CDR2 sequences are SGHRS and YFSETQ. This CDR3 region has 14 residues. Trimming removed 5 bases from V and 8 bases from J, with 16 bases in between. CDR3 protein: CASSIQGTREKLFF. DNA of the CDR3: TGCGCCAGCAGTATACAGGGAACGCGAGAAAAACTGTTTTTT.

This clonotype came up many times. J is TRBJ2-1 and V is TRBV7-2, with 7 bases that match TRBD2. The germline gives CDR1 SGHTA, CDR2 FQGNSA. The junction had 9 bases not matched to a gene; V was cut back by 2 bases and J by 8 bases. The CDR3 has 15 residues. The CDR3 loop is CASSLRAGDADEQFF. CDR3 nucleotide sequence: TGTGCCAGCAGCTTAAGGGCGGGAGACGCCGATGAGCAGTTCTTC.

This clonotype was counted only a few times. The chain employs TRBV11-1 and TRBJ2-7; the D is unclear. The V end lost 2 bases, the J end lost 2 bases, and 10 bases lay between the germline ends. There are 14 residues in the CDR3. Germline lookup yields CDR1 SGHAT and CDR2 FQDESV (reference sequence). The CDR3 DNA sequence: TGTGCCAGCAGCTTACCTCGTCATGCCTACGAGCAGTACTTC. Protein sequence: CASSLPRHAYEQYF.

The rearrangement joins TRBV3-1 to TRBJ1-1; D not certain. Germline V CDR1 and CDR2: LGHDT, YNNKEL (reference sequence). The CDR3 has 13 residues. The ends were cut back, 6 bases at V and 2 bases at J, with 10 bases in the middle. CDR3 in amino acids: CASSWGENTEAFF. In nucleotides, the CDR3 is TGTGCCAGCAGTTGGGGTGAAAACACTGAAGCTTTCTTT.

In regard to this clonotype: Because the CDR3 is missing its conserved closing phenylalanine or tryptophan, this is likely a read error. The J gene is TRBJ2-5, the V gene TRBV12-3 or TRBV12-4, with a possible D match to TRBD1 (5 bases). This CDR3 has 14 amino acids. Deletions cut 1 base from V and 3 bases from J, with 9 bases between. Here the CDR3 reads CASSLGQGKETQYC. In nucleotides, the CDR3 is TGTGCCAGCAGTTTAGGGCAGGGAAAAGAGACCCAGTACTGC.

Ten or more counts support this clonotype. This chain connects TRBV5-1 to TRBJ2-1, with TRBD1 identical over 9 bases. V lost 4 bases and J lost 0; bases outside the gene matches: 5. In germline, CDR1 is SGHRS, CDR2 YFSETQ. The CDR3 runs 16 residues. The chain's CDR3 is CASSDGTGSSYNEQFF. Written as DNA, the CDR3 is TGCGCCAGCAGCGATGGGACAGGGAGCTCCTACAATGAGCAGTTCTTC.

This clonotype was recorded at least ten times. CDR3 nucleotide sequence: TGCGCCAGCAGCCAAGATGGAATGAACCTTGGGCTACCTTACGAGCAGTACTTC. Translating it yields CASSQDGMNLGLPYEQYF. The chain links TRBV4-1 to TRBJ2-7, with D unclear. The V gene lost 0 bases and the J gene lost 4 bases, with 22 bases spanning the gap. Germline V CDR1 and CDR2: MGHRA, YSYEKL. The CDR3 has 18 amino acids.

V gene TRBV29-1 combines with J gene TRBJ1-6, with TRBD1 matching 9 bases. V dropped 6 bases and J dropped 9; count of bases not matched to a gene: 0. The CDR3 sequence is 11 residues long. The germline V gene has CDR1 SQVTM and CDR2 ANQGSEA. The CDR3: CSVGQGSPLHF. The CDR3 nucleotides are TGCAGCGTGGGACAGGGTTCACCCCTCCACTTT.

As regards this clonotype: At one end the junction does not follow the germline gene, possibly because of a read error. V usage is TRBV28 and J usage is TRBJ2-7; 11 nucleotides line up with TRBD1. The CDR3 is made up of 16 amino acids. In germline, CDR1 is MDHEN, CDR2 SYDVKM. The CDR3 protein is CVSSPLGTGGSYEQYF. CDR3 nucleotides: TGTGTCAGCAGTCCTCTCGGGACAGGGGGCTCCTACGAGCAGTACTTC.

This clonotype was observed many times. V usage is TRBV5-1 and J usage is TRBJ2-5; 14 bases match TRBD2. The V segment lost 1 base and the J segment 5 bases; nucleotides outside the gene matches: 7. This CDR3 spans 17 amino acids. CDR1 is SGHRS, CDR2 YFSETQ, per germline. This CDR3 reads CASSLLTSGGAGETQYF. DNA of the CDR3: TGCGCCAGCAGCTTGTTGACTAGCGGGGGGGCCGGGGAGACCCAGTACTTC.

Ten or more counts support this clonotype. This chain uses TRBV29-1 with TRBJ2-1; 13 nucleotides line up with TRBD2. Trimming removed 7 bases from V and 10 bases from J; junction bases left unmatched: 10. The CDR3 length is 14 residues. The V gene's germline CDR1 is SQVTM and CDR2 ANQGSEA. The CDR3: CSADGLAGVGEQFF. The CDR3 DNA reads as TGCAGCGCCGACGGACTAGCGGGAGTGGGGGAGCAGTTCTTC.

The table lists this clonotype with many counts. The gene calls are TRBV7-2 and TRBJ2-3; D not certain. The ends were cut back, 0 bases at V and 4 bases at J, with 11 bases in the middle. From germline, CDR1 is SGHTA and CDR2 FQGNSA. The length of the CDR3 is 15 residues. CDR3 sequence reads: CASSLADRVADTQYF. CDR3 nucleotides: TGTGCCAGCAGCTTAGCGGATAGGGTGGCAGATACGCAGTATTTT.

This clonotype came up many times. The chain is built from TRBV28 and TRBJ2-1; D possibly corresponds to TRBD2 (7 bases). The V gene's germline CDR1 is MDHEN and CDR2 SYDVKM. V lost 6 bases to trimming and J lost 8 bases, with 17 bases between them. The CDR3 spans 14 residues. The CDR3 spells CASRTWGGVDEQFF. In DNA form, the CDR3 reads TGTGCCAGCAGAACTTGGGGGGGCGTGGATGAGCAGTTCTTC.

This clonotype was counted many times. The chain joins TRBV12-3 or TRBV12-4 to TRBJ2-2, with 9 bases that match TRBD1. Unmatched junction bases numbered 5, after V lost 6 bases and J lost 3 bases. The CDR3 has 15 residues. CDR3 protein: CASSIQGAYTGELFF. The CDR3 DNA reads TGTGCCAGCAGCATACAGGGGGCATACACCGGGGAGCTGTTTTTT.

This clonotype showed up many times. The chain links TRBV12-3 or TRBV12-4 to TRBJ2-5; no clear D gene. Trimming stripped 0 bases from V and 3 bases from J, with 5 bases between. The CDR3 runs to 13 residues. The CDR3 bases are TGTGCCAGCAGTTTAGCACGGGAAGAGACCCAGTACTTC. Encoded protein: CASSLAREETQYF.

The table lists this clonotype with many counts. The chain combines TRBV6-5 with TRBJ1-1; possible D gene TRBD1, 5 bases. Trimming removed 5 bases from V and 1 base from J, with 11 bases in between. The CDR3 spans 14 residues. Germline CDR1 MNHEY, CDR2 SVGAGI. DNA of the CDR3: TGTGCCAGCAGTGAATACCAGGGGAACACTGAAGCTTTCTTT. This translates into CASSEYQGNTEAFF.